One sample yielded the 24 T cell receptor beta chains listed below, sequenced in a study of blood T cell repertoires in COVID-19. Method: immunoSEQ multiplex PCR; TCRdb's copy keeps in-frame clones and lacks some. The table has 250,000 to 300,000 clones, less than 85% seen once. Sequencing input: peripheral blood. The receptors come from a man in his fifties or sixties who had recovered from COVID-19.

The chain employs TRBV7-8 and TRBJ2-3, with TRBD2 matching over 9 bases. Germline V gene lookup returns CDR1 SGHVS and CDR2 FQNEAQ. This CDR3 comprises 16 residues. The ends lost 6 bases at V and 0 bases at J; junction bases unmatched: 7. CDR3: CASRNLAGTSTDTQYF. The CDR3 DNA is TGTGCCAGCAGGAATCTAGCGGGGACTAGCACAGATACGCAGTATTTT.

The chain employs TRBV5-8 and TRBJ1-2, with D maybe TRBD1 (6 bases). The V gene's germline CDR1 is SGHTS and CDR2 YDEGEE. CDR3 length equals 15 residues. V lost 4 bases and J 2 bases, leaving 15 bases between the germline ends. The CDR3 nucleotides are TGTGCCAGCAGCCAGCCGGGACAACCGAACTATGGCTACACCTTC. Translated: CASSQPGQPNYGYTF.

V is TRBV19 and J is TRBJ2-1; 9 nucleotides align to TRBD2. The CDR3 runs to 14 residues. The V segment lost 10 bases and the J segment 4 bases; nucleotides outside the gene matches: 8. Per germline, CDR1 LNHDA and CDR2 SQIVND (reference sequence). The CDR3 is CATQFSGGYNEQFF. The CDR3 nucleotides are TGTGCCACCCAATTTAGCGGGGGTTACAATGAGCAGTTCTTC.

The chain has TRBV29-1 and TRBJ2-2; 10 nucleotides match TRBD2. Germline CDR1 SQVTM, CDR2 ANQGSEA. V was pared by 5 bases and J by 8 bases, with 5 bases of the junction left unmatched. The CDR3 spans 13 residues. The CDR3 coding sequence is TGCAGCGTTCGGACTAGCGGACGGGGGGAGCTGTTTTTT. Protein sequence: CSVRTSGRGELFF.

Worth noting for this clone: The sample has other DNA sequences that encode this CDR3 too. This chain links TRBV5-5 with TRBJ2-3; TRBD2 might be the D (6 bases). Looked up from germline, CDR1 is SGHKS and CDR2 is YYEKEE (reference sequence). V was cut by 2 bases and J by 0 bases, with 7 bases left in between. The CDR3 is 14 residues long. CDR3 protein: CASSLTSSTDTQYF. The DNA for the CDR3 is TGTGCCAGCAGCTTAACTAGCAGCACAGATACGCAGTATTTT.

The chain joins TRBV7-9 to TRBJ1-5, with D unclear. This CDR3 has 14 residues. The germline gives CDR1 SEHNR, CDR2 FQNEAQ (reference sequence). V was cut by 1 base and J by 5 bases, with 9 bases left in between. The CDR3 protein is CASSLGRVDQPQHF. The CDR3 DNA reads TGTGCCAGCAGCTTAGGACGGGTGGATCAGCCCCAGCATTTT. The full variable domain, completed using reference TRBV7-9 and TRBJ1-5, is DTGVSQNPRHKITKRGQNVTFRCDPISEHNRLYWYRQTLGQGPEFLTYFQNEAQLEKSRLLSDRFSAERPKGSFSTLEIQRTEQGDSAMYLCASSLGRVDQPQHFGDGTRLSIL.

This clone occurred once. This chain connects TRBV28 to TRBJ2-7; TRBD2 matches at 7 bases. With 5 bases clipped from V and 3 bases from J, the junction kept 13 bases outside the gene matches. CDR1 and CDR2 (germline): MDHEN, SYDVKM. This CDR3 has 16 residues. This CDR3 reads CASSGTAAGVGYEQYF. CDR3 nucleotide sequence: TGTGCCAGCAGTGGGACCGCCGCGGGGGTTGGCTACGAGCAGTACTTC.

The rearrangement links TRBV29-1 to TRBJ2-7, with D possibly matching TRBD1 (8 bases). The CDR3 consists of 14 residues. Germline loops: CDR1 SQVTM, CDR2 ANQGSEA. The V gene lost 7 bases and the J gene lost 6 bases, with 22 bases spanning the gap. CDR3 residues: CSAGSTGEGSEQYF. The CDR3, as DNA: TGCAGCGCCGGATCGACAGGGGAGGGGAGCGAGCAGTACTTC.

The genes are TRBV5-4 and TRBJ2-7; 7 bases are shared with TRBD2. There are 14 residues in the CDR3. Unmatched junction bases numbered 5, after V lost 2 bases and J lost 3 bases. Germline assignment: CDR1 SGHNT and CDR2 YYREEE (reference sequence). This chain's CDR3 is CASSFDRGVYEQYF. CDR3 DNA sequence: TGTGCCAGCAGCTTCGATCGGGGGGTCTACGAGCAGTACTTC.

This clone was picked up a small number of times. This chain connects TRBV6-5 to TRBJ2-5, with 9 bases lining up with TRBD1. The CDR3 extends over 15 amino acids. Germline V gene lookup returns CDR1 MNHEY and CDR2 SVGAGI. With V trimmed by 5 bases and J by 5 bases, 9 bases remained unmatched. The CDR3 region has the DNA TGTGCCAGCAGTACGGACAGGGGAGCAAGGGAGACCCAGTACTTC. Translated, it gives CASSTDRGARETQYF.

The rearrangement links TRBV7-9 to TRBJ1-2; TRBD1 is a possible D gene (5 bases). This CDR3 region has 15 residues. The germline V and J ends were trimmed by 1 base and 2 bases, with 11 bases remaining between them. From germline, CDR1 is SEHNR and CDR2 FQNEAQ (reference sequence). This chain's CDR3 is CASSLERGANYGYTF. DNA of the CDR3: TGTGCCAGCAGCTTAGAAAGGGGCGCGAACTATGGCTACACCTTC.

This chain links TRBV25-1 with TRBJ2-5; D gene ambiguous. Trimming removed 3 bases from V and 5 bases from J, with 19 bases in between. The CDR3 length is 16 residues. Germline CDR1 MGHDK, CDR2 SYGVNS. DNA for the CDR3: TGTGCCAGCAGTGATCCCCCAGGTCCCTCGATGGAGACCCAGTACTTC. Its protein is CASSDPPGPSMETQYF.

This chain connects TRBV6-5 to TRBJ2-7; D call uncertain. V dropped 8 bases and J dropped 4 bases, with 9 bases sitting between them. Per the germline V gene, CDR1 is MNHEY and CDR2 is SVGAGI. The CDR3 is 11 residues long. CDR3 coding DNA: TGTGCCAGCTACACGACTTACGAGCAGTACTTC. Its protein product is CASYTTYEQYF.

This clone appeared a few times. The CDR3 loop reads CASSGTGREGTEAFF. For the CDR3, the DNA is TGCGCCAGCAGCGGGACAGGGAGGGAGGGAACTGAAGCTTTCTTT. The J gene is TRBJ1-1, the V gene TRBV5-1; 9 nucleotides agree with TRBD1. V shed 4 bases, J shed 5 bases, and the junction held 9 bases outside the gene matches. CDR1 and CDR2 (germline): SGHRS, YFSETQ. CDR3 length equals 15 residues.

CDR3 amino acids: CASGRGPRSFF. The CDR3 coding sequence is TGTGCCAGCGGCAGGGGCCCGAGATCTTTCTTT. The chain joins TRBV12-3 or TRBV12-4 to TRBJ1-1; maybe TRBD1 (6 bases). The CDR3 covers 11 residues. V lost 8 bases and J 12 bases, leaving 16 bases between the germline ends.

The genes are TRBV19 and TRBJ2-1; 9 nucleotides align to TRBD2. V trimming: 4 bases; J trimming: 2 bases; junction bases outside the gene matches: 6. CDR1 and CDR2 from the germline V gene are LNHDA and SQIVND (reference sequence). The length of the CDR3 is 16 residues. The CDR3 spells CASSTLAGPTYNEQFF. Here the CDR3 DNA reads TGTGCCAGTAGTACCCTAGCGGGACCTACCTACAATGAGCAGTTCTTC.

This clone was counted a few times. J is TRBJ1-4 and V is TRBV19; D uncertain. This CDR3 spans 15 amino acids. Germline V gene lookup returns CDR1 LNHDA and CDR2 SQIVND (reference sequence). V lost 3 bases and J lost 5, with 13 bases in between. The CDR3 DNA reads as TGTGCCAGTAGTATCGCGGCCGGCGGAAATGAAAAACTGTTTTTT. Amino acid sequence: CASSIAAGGNEKLFF.

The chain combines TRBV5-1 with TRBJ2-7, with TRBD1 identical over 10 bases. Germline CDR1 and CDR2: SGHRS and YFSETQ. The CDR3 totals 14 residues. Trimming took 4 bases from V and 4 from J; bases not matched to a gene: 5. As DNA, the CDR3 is TGCGCCAGCAGCGTCGGGACAGGGGTGTACGAGCAGTACTTC. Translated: CASSVGTGVYEQYF.

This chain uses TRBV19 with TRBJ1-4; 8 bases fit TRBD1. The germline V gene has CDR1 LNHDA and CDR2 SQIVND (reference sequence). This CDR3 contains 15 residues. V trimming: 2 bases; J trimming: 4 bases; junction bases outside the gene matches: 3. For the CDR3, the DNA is TGTGCCAGTAGTATAAGGACAGGGCGTAATGAAAAACTGTTTTTT. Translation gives CASSIRTGRNEKLFF.

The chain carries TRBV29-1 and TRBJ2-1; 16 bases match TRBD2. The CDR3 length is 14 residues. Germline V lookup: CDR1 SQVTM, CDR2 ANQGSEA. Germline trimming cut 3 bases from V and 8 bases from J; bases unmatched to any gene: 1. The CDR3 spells CSVEGLAGGDEQFF. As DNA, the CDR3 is TGCAGCGTTGAGGGACTAGCGGGAGGGGATGAGCAGTTCTTC.

CDR3 loop: CASSLGYQGGGVKVTEAFF. The CDR3 DNA reads TGTGCCAGCAGCTTGGGTTATCAGGGGGGTGGGGTTAAAGTTACTGAAGCTTTCTTT. The rearrangement links TRBV5-4 to TRBJ1-1; the match to TRBD1 covers 7 bases. Trimming removed 0 bases from V and 5 bases from J; junction bases left unmatched: 19. Germline V gene sequence: CDR1 SGHNT, CDR2 YYREEE (reference sequence). This CDR3 has 19 amino acids.

This chain's CDR3 is CAWDTGSYEQYF. The DNA for the CDR3 is TGTGCCTGGGATACAGGGAGCTACGAGCAGTACTTC. The chain couples TRBV30 to TRBJ2-7, with a tentative D call TRBD1 (6 bases). Germline V gene sequence: CDR1 GTSNPN, CDR2 SVGIG (reference sequence). This CDR3 is built from 12 residues. V was clipped by 5 bases and J by 3 bases, with 11 bases between them.

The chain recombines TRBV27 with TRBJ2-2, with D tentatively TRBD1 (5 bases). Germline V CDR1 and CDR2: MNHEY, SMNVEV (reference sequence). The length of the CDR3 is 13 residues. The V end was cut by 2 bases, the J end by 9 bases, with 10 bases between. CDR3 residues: CASSLRVGRELFF. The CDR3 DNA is TGTGCCAGCAGTTTACGTGTGGGGCGGGAGCTGTTTTTT.

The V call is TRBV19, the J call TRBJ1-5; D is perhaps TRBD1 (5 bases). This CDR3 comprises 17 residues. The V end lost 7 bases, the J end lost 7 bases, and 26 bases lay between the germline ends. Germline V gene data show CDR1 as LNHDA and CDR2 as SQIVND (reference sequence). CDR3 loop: CASTPLGGVTAVQPQHF. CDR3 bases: TGTGCCAGTACCCCGCTCGGAGGGGTTACAGCCGTCCAGCCCCAGCATTTT.